What follows describes a single T cell receptor (beta chain). Its antigen is undetermined. This entry is derived from a study of cytomegalovirus exposure and HLA in healthy donors. Whole-study results and caveats: A later analysis appeared to link common viral pathogens to several of the most significant clusters.

PCR was performed using 60 Vbeta and 13 Jbeta primers. Clones were read by immunoSEQ multiplex PCR, and TCRdb kept only the in-frame ones, dropping some. Of roughly 140,000 clones listed, approximately 84% are singletons. Losses at the gene ends were 0 bases for V and 2 bases for J; bases not matched to a gene: 6. This CDR3 has 16 residues. Germline V gene sequence: CDR1 SGDLS, CDR2 YYNGEE. Sequenced input: PBMCs. The clonotype comes from a woman aged 55-75 years in good health and CMV-seropositive. V gene TRBV9 combines with J gene TRBJ2-3; 7 nucleotides agree with TRBD2. In DNA, the CDR3 is TGTGCCAGCAGCGTAGAACCTAGCGGAGTCACAGATACGCAGTATTTT. Residues: CASSVEPSGVTDTQYF. Together with reference TRBV9 and TRBJ2-3, the CDR3 gives the full variable domain: DSGVTQTPKHLITATGQRVTLRCSPRSGDLSVYWYQQSLDQGLQFLIQYYNGEERAKGNILERFSAQQFPDLHSELNLSSLELGDSALYFCASSVEPSGVTDTQYFGPGTRLTVL.